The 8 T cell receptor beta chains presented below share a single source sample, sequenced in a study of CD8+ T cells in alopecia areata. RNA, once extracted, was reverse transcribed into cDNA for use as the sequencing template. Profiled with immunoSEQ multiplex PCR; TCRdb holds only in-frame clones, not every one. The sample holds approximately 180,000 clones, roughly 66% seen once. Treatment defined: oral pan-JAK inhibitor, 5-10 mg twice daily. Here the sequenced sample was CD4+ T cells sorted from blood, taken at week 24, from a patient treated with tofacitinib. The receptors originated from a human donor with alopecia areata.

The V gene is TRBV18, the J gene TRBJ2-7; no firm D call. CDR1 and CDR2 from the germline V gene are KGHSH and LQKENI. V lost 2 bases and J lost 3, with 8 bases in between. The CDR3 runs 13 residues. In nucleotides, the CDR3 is TGTGCCAGCTCACCAATTCGCGGCTACGAGCAGTACTTC. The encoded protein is CASSPIRGYEQYF.

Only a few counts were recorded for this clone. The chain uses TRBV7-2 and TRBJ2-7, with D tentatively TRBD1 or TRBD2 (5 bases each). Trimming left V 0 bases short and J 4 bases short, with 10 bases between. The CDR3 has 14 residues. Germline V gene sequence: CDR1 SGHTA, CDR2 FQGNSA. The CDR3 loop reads CASSLAIGGYEQYF. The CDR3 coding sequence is TGTGCCAGCAGCTTAGCGATTGGGGGATACGAGCAGTACTTC.

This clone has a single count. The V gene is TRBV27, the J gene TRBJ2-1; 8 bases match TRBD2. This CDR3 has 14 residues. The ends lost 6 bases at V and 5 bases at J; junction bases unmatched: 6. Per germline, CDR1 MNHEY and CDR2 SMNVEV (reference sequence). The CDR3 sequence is CASSSRGGNNEQFF. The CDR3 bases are TGTGCCAGCAGCTCTCGCGGGGGGAACAATGAGCAGTTCTTC.

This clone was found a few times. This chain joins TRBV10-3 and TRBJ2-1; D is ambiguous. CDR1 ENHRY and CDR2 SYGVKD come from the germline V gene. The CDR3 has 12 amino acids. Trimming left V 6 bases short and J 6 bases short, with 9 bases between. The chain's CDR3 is CAIRDGPNEQFF. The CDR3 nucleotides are TGTGCCATCAGGGACGGCCCCAATGAGCAGTTCTTC.

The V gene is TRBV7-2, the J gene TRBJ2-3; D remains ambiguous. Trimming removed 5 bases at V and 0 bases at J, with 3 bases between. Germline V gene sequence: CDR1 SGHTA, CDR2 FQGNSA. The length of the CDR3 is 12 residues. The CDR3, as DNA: TGTGCCAGCAGCATAAGCACAGATACGCAGTATTTT. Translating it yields CASSISTDTQYF.

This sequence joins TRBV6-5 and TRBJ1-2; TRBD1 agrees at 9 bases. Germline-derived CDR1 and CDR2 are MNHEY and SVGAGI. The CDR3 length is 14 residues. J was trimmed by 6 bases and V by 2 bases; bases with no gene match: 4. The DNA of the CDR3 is TGTGCCAGCAGTTACCGGGACAGGGACAATGGCTACACCTTC. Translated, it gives CASSYRDRDNGYTF.

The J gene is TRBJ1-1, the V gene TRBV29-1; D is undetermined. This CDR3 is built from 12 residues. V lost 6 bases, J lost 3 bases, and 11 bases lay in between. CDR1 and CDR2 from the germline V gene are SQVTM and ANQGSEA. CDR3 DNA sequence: TGCAGCGTCCGAGGGCGTTACACTGAAGCTTTCTTT. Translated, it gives CSVRGRYTEAFF.

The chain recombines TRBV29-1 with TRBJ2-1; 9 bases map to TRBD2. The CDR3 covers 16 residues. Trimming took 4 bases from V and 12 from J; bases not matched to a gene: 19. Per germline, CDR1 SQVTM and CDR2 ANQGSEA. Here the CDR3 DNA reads TGCAGCGTTGTAGGTGGAAGCGGGGGGATCCTCCGAGGGCAGTTCTTC. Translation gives CSVVGGSGGILRGQFF.